The clone carrying this TCR beta chain appeared a few times. The sample is drawn from a study of blood T cell repertoires in COVID-19. In the study overall: T cells, B-cell-depleted T cells, or PBMCs provided the cDNA or gDNA that served as material.

Germline CDR1 MDHEN, CDR2 SYDVKM. The V and J ends lost 10 bases and 2 bases, in that order; junction bases with no gene match: 4. The CDR3 extends over 12 amino acids. Participant ages covered roughly 18 to 89 years across approximately 25 US areas. Cohorts were assigned according to the clinical history that participants reported. In the authors' workflow: Cell counts per sample came from amplifying reference gene primers. Profiled with immunoSEQ multiplex PCR; TCRdb holds only in-frame clones, not every one. That table is the source of V, J and clone size, and D and trimming were worked out from the DNA. This sample has about 260,000 clones, with 75% to 90% found just once.

The rearrangement links TRBV28 to TRBJ1-2; TRBD1 matches at 7 bases. The sequenced sample consisted of PBMCs or T cells enriched from blood (not recorded which). This TCR came from a man aged 50-59 years who had been exposed to COVID-19. The CDR3 spells CATDRDNYGYTF. For the CDR3, the DNA is TGTGCCACCGACAGGGACAACTATGGCTACACCTTC.